The present TCR beta chain was sequenced within a study of cytomegalovirus exposure and HLA in healthy donors. Study-wide results and caveats: Earlier results showed most TCR beta V segments being productive about 87% or about 30% of the time. Serostatus for CMV was the only available immune exposure information. Being indistinguishable, some V segments were excluded, TRBV6-2 and TRBV6-3 among them.

Germline V gives CDR1 LNHNV, CDR2 YYDKDF (reference sequence). The germline V and J ends were trimmed by 3 bases and 4 bases, with 7 bases remaining between them. The CDR3 has 13 amino acids. PCR primers comprised 60 Vbeta and 13 Jbeta primers. The repertoire was sequenced with immunoSEQ multiplex PCR; TCRdb's copy has only in-frame clones and lacks some. The sample carries 15,000 to 20,000 clones, around 75% recorded once. As regards this clone: The antigen remains unidentified.

J is TRBJ1-3 and V is TRBV15; unclear D gene. Sequencing used PBMCs. The receptor's source is a man between 18 and 29 years old in good health and CMV-seronegative. CDR3 in amino acids: CATSSRRGNTIYF. Written as DNA, the CDR3 is TGTGCCACCAGCAGTAGGAGAGGAAACACCATATATTTT.